These 16 T cell receptor beta chains were sequenced from one sample in a study of Graves' ophthalmopathy and Graves' hyperthyroidism. RNA transcripts served as template for amplifying TCR beta CDR3 sequences. HTBI primers were used in a first-round RT-PCR, which preceded a second-round multiplex PCR. TCRdb processed the multiplex PCR reads anew with MiXCR; each CDR3 protein has one entry. The sample includes just over 600,000 distinct CDR3 sequences, about 20% seen only once; the top ten take around 7%. Sequenced sample: peripheral blood. Every receptor here comes from a woman aged 18-29 years with stable Graves' hyperthyroidism. Some clones in this sample may be carry-over from other donors' samples.

The rearrangement joins TRBV12-3 or TRBV12-4 to TRBJ1-2; no definite D call. V gave up 5 bases and J gave up 8 bases, with 15 bases separating them. The CDR3 has 13 residues. The CDR3 protein is CASSLSQKTGYTF. DNA of the CDR3: TGTGCCAGCAGTCTCTCACAAAAGACGGGCTACACCTTC.

The chain has TRBV6-1 and TRBJ1-1; the D gene is possibly TRBD1 (5 bases). V was trimmed by 8 bases and J by 3 bases, leaving 16 bases between them. Germline lookup yields CDR1 MNHNS and CDR2 SASEGT. The CDR3 has 14 amino acids. CDR3 amino acids: CASDPAGGDTEAFF. Written as DNA, the CDR3 is TGTGCCAGCGACCCCGCCGGGGGTGACACTGAAGCTTTCTTT.

CDR3 sequence reads: CASSYSAKTGGSGQPQYF. The CDR3 bases are TGTGCCAGCAGTTACTCGGCGAAAACTGGGGGGTCGGGGCAGCCCCAGTATTTT. V usage is TRBV6-2 or TRBV6-3 and J usage is TRBJ1-5; tentative D call: TRBD2 (6 bases). The J call may be mistaken, given a closer DNA end match to TRBJ2-3. Germline CDR1 MNHEY, CDR2 SVGEGT. The length of the CDR3 is 18 residues.

In this sample, this clonotype turned up many times. This chain connects TRBV14 to TRBJ2-5; D possibly corresponds to TRBD2 (5 bases). V lost 2 bases to trimming and J lost 5 bases, with 9 bases between them. There are 13 residues in the CDR3. Germline assignment: CDR1 SGHDN and CDR2 FVKESK. The DNA for the CDR3 is TGTGCCAGCAGCCAATCAGGAGGCGAGACCCAGTACTTC. Translated, it gives CASSQSGGETQYF.

This clonotype was observed many times. This chain links TRBV14 with TRBJ2-7, with a tentative D call TRBD1 (6 bases). Germline assignment: CDR1 SGHDN and CDR2 FVKESK. The CDR3 contains 12 residues. V lost 8 bases to trimming and J lost 2 bases, with 10 bases between them. The CDR3 loop is CASSQGTYEQYF. In DNA form, the CDR3 reads TGTGCCAGCTCACAGGGAACCTACGAGCAGTACTTC.

This clonotype was detected many times. The J gene is TRBJ2-5, the V gene TRBV28; the match to TRBD2 covers 10 bases. J was trimmed by 1 base and V by 5 bases; bases with no gene match: 4. Germline CDR1 MDHEN, CDR2 SYDVKM. The CDR3 spans 15 residues. This chain's CDR3 is CASSGLAESQETQYF. DNA of the CDR3: TGTGCCAGCAGTGGACTAGCGGAATCCCAAGAGACCCAGTACTTC.

The CDR3 region has the DNA TGTGCCAGCAGTTACTCGGGACTAGGGGGGGGCTACGAGCAGTACTTC. As protein: CASSYSGLGGGYEQYF. V gene TRBV6-5 combines with J gene TRBJ2-7; 8 nucleotides match TRBD2. The CDR3 has 16 amino acids. Germline V gives CDR1 MNHEY, CDR2 SVGAGI. The V gene end was trimmed by 0 bases and the J gene end by 3 bases; junction bases not matched to a gene: 7.

This clonotype was observed a single time. The J gene is TRBJ1-5, the V gene TRBV7-2; 7 bases are shared with TRBD1. With 5 bases clipped from V and 4 bases from J, the junction kept 5 bases outside the gene matches. Germline V gene data show CDR1 as SGHTA and CDR2 as FQGNSA. The CDR3 runs 14 residues. The CDR3: CASSAETGNQPQHF. CDR3 nucleotide sequence: TGTGCCAGCAGCGCCGAGACAGGGAATCAGCCCCAGCATTTT. The entire variable domain, with the rest obtained from reference TRBV7-2 and TRBJ1-5, is as follows: GAGVSQSPSNKVTEKGKDVELRCDPISGHTALYWYRQSLGQGLEFLIYFQGNSAPDKSGLPSDRFSAERTGGSVSTLTIQRTQQEDSAVYLCASSAETGNQPQHFGDGTRLSIL.

This clonotype has a count of ten or more. The chain links TRBV27 to TRBJ2-7; 10 bases fit TRBD1. Losses at the gene ends were 5 bases for V and 6 bases for J; bases not matched to a gene: 7. Germline-derived CDR1 and CDR2 are MNHEY and SMNVEV (reference sequence). The CDR3 spans 14 residues. In DNA, the CDR3 is TGTGCCAGCAGTCCGCGACAGGGGGCGAGCGAGCAGTACTTC. Protein product: CASSPRQGASEQYF.

CDR3 DNA sequence: TGCGCCAGCAGCTTGTCGGGGGGGCCGAACACTGAAGCTTTCTTT. It is translated as CASSLSGGPNTEAFF. V gene TRBV5-1 combines with J gene TRBJ1-1; D perhaps matches TRBD1 (6 bases). The germline gives CDR1 SGHRS, CDR2 YFSETQ. The CDR3 has 15 residues. Trimming stripped 1 base from V and 1 base from J, with 11 bases between.

Turning to this clonotype: A much larger clone lies one base from this, so it may be a read error. The CDR3 reads CASSYPLSGGIDTQYF. The CDR3 nucleotides read TGTGCCAGCAGTTACCCCCTAAGCGGAGGAATAGATACGCAGTATTTT. The chain is built from TRBV6-5 and TRBJ2-3, with TRBD2 as a possible D gene (5 bases). The CDR3 consists of 16 residues. Germline CDR1 reads MNHEY; CDR2 reads SVGAGI. With 2 bases removed from V and 5 bases from J, the gap between germline ends came to 17 bases.

Many counts were recorded for this clonotype. The rearrangement joins TRBV20-1 to TRBJ1-6, with D uncertain. With 3 bases removed from V and 9 bases from J, the gap between germline ends came to 12 bases. CDR3 length: 13 residues. Per the germline V gene, CDR1 is DFQATT and CDR2 is SNEGSKA (reference sequence). CDR3 in amino acids: CSASTPSGSPLHF. The CDR3, as DNA: TGCAGTGCTAGTACCCCCTCGGGTTCACCCCTCCACTTT.

Concerning this clonotype itself: The CDR3 does not end in the conserved phenylalanine or tryptophan, so this is likely a read error. The V and J genes are TRBV6-1 and TRBJ1-1; no reliable D call. Germline loops: CDR1 MNHNS, CDR2 SASEGT. CDR3 size: 13 residues. V dropped 8 bases and J dropped 0 bases, with 10 bases sitting between them. This chain's CDR3 is CASSEILNTEAFV. In DNA, the CDR3 is TGTGCCAGCTCCGAGATCCTGAACACTGAAGCTTTCGTT.

The V gene is TRBV12-3 or TRBV12-4, the J gene TRBJ1-1; no clear D. The CDR3 extends over 13 amino acids. V gave up 7 bases and J gave up 1 base, with 10 bases separating them. CDR3 sequence: CASTLGPNTEAFF. CDR3 DNA: TGTGCCAGCACCTTGGGCCCGAACACTGAAGCTTTCTTT.

The chain's CDR3 is CASSRSGPGELFF. The CDR3 region has the DNA TGTGCCAGCAGCCGGTCGGGCCCCGGGGAGCTGTTTTTT. This chain joins TRBV3-1 and TRBJ2-2, with D unclear. This CDR3 is 13 amino acids long. Per the germline V gene, CDR1 is LGHDT and CDR2 is YNNKEL (reference sequence). V gave up 4 bases and J gave up 6 bases, with 9 bases separating them.

There are many counts of this clonotype. The V gene is TRBV20-1, the J gene TRBJ2-7, with a tentative D call TRBD2 (6 bases). Trimming took off 6 bases at V and 2 bases at J, with 8 bases between the two ends. The CDR3 has 11 amino acids. The germline gives CDR1 DFQATT, CDR2 SNEGSKA (reference sequence). CDR3 loop: CSAGTAYEQYF. Here the CDR3 DNA reads TGCAGTGCCGGGACTGCCTACGAGCAGTACTTC.